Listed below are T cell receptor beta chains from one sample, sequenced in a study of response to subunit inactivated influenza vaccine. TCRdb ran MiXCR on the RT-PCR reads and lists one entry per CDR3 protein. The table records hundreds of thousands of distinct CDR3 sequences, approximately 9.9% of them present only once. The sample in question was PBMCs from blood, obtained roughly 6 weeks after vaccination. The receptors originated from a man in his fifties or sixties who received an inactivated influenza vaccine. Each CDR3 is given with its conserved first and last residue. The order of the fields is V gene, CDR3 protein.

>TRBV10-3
CAISLGGSTEAFF
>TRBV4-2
CASSQDGSRGAADEKLFF
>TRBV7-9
CASSSDTNEAFF
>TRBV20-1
CSASQAGELFF
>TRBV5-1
CASSPGLRVTEAFF
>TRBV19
CASKRSNEQFF
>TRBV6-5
CASSYLRRGGTDTQYF
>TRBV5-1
CASSLSHRVAYNEQFF
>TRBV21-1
CASSRDRGGKNCFF
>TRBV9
CASSFSGQGAYNEQFF
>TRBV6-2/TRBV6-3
CASSYSGAGEIYEQYF
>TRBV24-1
CATSAVGLADFTDTQYF
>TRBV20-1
CSARGISGRVYNEQFF
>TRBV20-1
CSARGYTDTQYF
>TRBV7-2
CASSREANVLTF
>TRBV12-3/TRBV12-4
CASSFWGPPYEQYF
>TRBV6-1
CASRKGRHSTDTQYF
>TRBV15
CATSSDRTGDSYEQYF
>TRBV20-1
CSASRGDGYTF
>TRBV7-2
CASSPRTDYNEQFF
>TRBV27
CASRAGALYEQYF
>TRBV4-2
CASSQEVRGAVTGELFF
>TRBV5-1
CASRIQTSTDTQYF
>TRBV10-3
CAISEAVQGRAEAFF
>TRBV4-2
CASSQDLFSYEQYF
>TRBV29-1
CSVEVGQGVPYEQYF
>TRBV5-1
CASSLGTGDEQYF
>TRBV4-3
CASSQDIDSSSTDTQYF
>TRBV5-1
CASSGWTSGRNDEQFF
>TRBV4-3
CASSQVDYHTGELFF
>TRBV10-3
CAISGTSGGEQFF
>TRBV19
CASSMTVYNEQFF